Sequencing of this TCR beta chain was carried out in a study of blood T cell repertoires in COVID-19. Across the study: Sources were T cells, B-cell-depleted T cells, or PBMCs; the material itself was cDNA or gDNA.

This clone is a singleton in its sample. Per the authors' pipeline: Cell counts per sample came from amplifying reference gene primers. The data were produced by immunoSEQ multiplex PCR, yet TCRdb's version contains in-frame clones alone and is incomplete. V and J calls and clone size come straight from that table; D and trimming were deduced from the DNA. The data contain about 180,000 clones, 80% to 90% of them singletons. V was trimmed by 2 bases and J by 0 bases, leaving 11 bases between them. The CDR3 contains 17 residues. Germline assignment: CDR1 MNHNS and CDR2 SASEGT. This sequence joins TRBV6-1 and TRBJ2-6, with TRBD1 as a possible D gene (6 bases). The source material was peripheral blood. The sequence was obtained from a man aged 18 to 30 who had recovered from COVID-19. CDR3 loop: CASSERGSSSGANVLTF. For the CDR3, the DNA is TGTGCCAGCAGTGAAAGGGGGTCCTCCTCTGGGGCCAACGTCCTGACTTTC.